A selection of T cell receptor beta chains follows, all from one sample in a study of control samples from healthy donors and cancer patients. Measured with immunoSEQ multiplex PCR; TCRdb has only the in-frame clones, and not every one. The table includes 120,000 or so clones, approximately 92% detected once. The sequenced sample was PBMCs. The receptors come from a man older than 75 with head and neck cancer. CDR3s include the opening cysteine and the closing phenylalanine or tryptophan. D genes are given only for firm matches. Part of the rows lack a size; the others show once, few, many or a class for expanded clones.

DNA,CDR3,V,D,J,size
TGTGCCAGCAGTTACGGGACAGCTGCTAACTATGGCTACACCTTC,CASSYGTAANYGYTF,TRBV6-2/TRBV6-3,TRBD1,TRBJ1-2,.
TGTGCCAGCAGCTTAGGGACTAGCAATGAGCAGTTCTTC,CASSLGTSNEQFF,TRBV7-2,TRBD2,TRBJ2-1,.
TGCGCCAGCAGCCCACAGGGCTTCGGCTACGAGCAGTACTTC,CASSPQGFGYEQYF,TRBV4-1,.,TRBJ2-7,.
TGTGCCAGCAGCCTGGGACTAGCGGGAGGCAGTATTATCACAGATACGCAGTATTTT,CASSLGLAGGSIITDTQYF,TRBV7-9,TRBD2,TRBJ2-3,.
TGTGCCAGCAGTGACAGGGATAATTCACCCCTCCACTTT,CASSDRDNSPLHF,TRBV6-4,.,TRBJ1-6,.
TGTGCCATCAGAGCTACTAGCGGGGGTTACAATGAGCAGTTCTTC,CAIRATSGGYNEQFF,TRBV10-3,TRBD2,TRBJ2-1,.
TGTGCCAGCAGCTTGGATGACAGCTTAGCTAACTATGGCTACACCTTC,CASSLDDSLANYGYTF,TRBV5-8,.,TRBJ1-2,.
TGCGCCAGCAGACGGGGGCCGGATGAAGCTTTCTTT,CASRRGPDEAFF,TRBV5-1,.,TRBJ1-1,.
TGTGCCAGCGGGAGTTCGGGGGGAGCTTTCTTT,CASGSSGGAFF,TRBV6-5,.,TRBJ1-1,.
TGTGCCAGCACCCTCGGGGCAAGTAATTCACCCCTCCACTTT,CASTLGASNSPLHF,TRBV2,.,TRBJ1-6,.
TGTGCCAGCTCACGGCTCGGCGACTACGAGCAGTACTTC,CASSRLGDYEQYF,TRBV18,.,TRBJ2-7,.
TGTGCCAGCAGGGAGAATAGCAATCAGCCCCAGCATTTT,CASRENSNQPQHF,TRBV6-5,.,TRBJ1-5,.
TGTGCCAGCAGTGGCGGACAGGTACTAGCCAAAAACATTCAGTACTTC,CASSGGQVLAKNIQYF,TRBV6-1,TRBD1,TRBJ2-4,.
TGTGCCATCGGTCGGGCGGGGGAAAAACTGTTTTTT,CAIGRAGEKLFF,TRBV10-3,.,TRBJ1-4,.
TGTGCCAGCAGCGTCCTAGCTTCTGGCACAGATACGCAGTATTTT,CASSVLASGTDTQYF,TRBV9,.,TRBJ2-3,.
TGTGCCTGGAGTGCTGACAGGGGATACTCACCCCTCCACTTT,CAWSADRGYSPLHF,TRBV30,TRBD1,TRBJ1-6,.
TGCGCCAGCAGCCGAGCCGGGACAGCTACTGAAAAACTGTTTTTT,CASSRAGTATEKLFF,TRBV4-3,TRBD1,TRBJ1-4,.
TGTGCCAGCGTATTGAACACTGAAGCTTTCTTT,CASVLNTEAFF,TRBV6-6,.,TRBJ1-1,.
TGTGCCAGCAGCTTTCTAGGACAGGGCGTGAATAATTCACCCCTCCACTTT,CASSFLGQGVNNSPLHF,TRBV11-3,TRBD1,TRBJ1-6,.
TGTGCCAGCAGTTACTCACGCGGGGGCTCCGAGCAGTACTTC,CASSYSRGGSEQYF,TRBV6-5,.,TRBJ2-7,.
TGTGCCAGCCTGGGGGGGCGAGAAAACTTTGGAAACACCATATATTTT,CASLGGRENFGNTIYF,TRBV19,.,TRBJ1-3,.
TGTGCCAGCAGCTTAGGCACAGGGAGCTCCTACAATGAGCAGTTCTTC,CASSLGTGSSYNEQFF,TRBV7-6,.,TRBJ2-1,.
TGTGCCAGCAGTGAAGCCGCCGGGTATGGCTACACCTTC,CASSEAAGYGYTF,TRBV6-1,.,TRBJ1-2,.
TGCGCCAGCAGCCAAGAGGCGGGTAAAACAGGGGGCCTGATAGAGACCCAGTACTTC,CASSQEAGKTGGLIETQYF,TRBV4-1,TRBD1,TRBJ2-5,.
TGTGCCAGCAGCATACAGGGATCTGGCTACACCTTC,CASSIQGSGYTF,TRBV7-9,.,TRBJ1-2,.
TGCGCCAGCAGCTGGGAGGGGAACTATGGCTACACCTTC,CASSWEGNYGYTF,TRBV5-1,.,TRBJ1-2,once